This T cell receptor (beta chain) is drawn from a study of control samples from healthy donors and cancer patients. Libraries were prepared by immunoSEQ multiplex PCR; TCRdb keeps only in-frame clonotypes and omits some of them. The table includes 15,000 to 20,000 clones, 70% to 90% detected once. Between the trimmed V and J ends, which lost 4 bases and 3 bases, there was a span of 22 bases. The germline V gene encodes CDR1 LGHDT and CDR2 YNNKEL (reference sequence). The CDR3 has 18 amino acids. The chain has TRBV3-1 (or the pseudogene TRBV3-2) and TRBJ2-1, with D perhaps TRBD2 (6 bases). The TCR was taken from a woman between 65 and 79 years old with colorectal cancer. Material for sequencing was PBMCs. The CDR3 sequence: CASSRHTNAGPYYNEQFF. CDR3 bases: TGTGCCAGCAGCCGTCATACTAACGCGGGACCGTACTACAATGAGCAGTTCTTC.